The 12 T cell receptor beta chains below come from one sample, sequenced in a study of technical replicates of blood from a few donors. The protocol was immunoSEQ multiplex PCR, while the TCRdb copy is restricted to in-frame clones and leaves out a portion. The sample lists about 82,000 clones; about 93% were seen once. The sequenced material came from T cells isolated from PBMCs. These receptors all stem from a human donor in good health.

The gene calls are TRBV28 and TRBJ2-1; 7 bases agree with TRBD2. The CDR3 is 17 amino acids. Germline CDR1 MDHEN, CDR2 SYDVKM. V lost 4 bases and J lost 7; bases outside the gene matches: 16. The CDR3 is CASSYPDYRTGGNEQFF. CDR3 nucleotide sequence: TGTGCCAGCAGTTACCCGGACTATCGAACCGGGGGGAATGAGCAGTTCTTC.

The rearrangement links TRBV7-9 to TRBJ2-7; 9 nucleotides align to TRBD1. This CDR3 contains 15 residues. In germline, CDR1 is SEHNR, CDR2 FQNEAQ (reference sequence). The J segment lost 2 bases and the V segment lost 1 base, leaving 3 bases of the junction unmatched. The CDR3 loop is CASSLGGQGTYEQYF. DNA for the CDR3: TGTGCCAGCAGCTTAGGTGGACAGGGGACCTACGAGCAGTACTTC. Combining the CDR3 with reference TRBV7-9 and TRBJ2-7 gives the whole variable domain DTGVSQNPRHKITKRGQNVTFRCDPISEHNRLYWYRQTLGQGPEFLTYFQNEAQLEKSRLLSDRFSAERPKGSFSTLEIQRTEQGDSAMYLCASSLGGQGTYEQYFGPGTRLTVT.

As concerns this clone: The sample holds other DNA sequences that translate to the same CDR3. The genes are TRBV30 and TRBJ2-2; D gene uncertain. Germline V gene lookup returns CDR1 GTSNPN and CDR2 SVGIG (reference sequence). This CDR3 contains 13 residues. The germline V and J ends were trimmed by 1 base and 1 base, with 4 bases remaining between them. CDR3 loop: CAWSGGNTGELFF. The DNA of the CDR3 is TGTGCCTGGAGTGGAGGGAACACCGGGGAGCTGTTTTTT.

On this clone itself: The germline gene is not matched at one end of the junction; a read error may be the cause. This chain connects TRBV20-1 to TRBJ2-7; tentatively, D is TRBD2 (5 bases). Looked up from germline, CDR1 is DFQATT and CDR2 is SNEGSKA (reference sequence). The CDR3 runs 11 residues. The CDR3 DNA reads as TGCAGTGCCTCCGAGGGCCTCGCCACATATTTC. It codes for CSASEGLATYF.

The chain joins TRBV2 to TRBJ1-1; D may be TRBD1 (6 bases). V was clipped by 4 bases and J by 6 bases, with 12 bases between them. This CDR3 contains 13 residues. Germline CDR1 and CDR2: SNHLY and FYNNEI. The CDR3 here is CASSGQGMAEAFF. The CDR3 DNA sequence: TGTGCCAGCAGTGGCCAGGGGATGGCTGAAGCTTTCTTT.

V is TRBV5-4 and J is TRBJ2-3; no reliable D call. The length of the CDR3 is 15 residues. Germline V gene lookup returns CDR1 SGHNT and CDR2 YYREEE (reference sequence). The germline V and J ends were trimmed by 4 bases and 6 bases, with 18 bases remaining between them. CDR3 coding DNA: TGTGCCAGCAGCGTAGACATGTTGGGTGTGGATACGCAGTATTTT. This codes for CASSVDMLGVDTQYF.

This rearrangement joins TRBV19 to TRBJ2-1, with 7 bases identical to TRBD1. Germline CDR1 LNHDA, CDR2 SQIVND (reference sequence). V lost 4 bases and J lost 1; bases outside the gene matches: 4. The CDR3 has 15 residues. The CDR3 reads CASSNDRASYNEQFF. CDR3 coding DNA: TGTGCCAGTAGTAATGACAGGGCATCCTACAATGAGCAGTTCTTC.

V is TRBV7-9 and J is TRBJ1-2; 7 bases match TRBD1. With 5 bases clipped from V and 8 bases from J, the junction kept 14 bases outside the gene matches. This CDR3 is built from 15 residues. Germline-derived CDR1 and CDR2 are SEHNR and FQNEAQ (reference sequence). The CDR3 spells CASSNPGTALWGYTF. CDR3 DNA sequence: TGTGCCAGCAGCAATCCCGGGACAGCTCTATGGGGCTACACCTTC.

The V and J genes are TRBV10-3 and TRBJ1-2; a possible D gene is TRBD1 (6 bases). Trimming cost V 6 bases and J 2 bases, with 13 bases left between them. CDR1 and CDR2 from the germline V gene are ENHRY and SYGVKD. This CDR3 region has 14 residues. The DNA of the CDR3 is TGTGCCATCAGAGATTACAGGGAGAACTATGGCTACACCTTC. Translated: CAIRDYRENYGYTF.

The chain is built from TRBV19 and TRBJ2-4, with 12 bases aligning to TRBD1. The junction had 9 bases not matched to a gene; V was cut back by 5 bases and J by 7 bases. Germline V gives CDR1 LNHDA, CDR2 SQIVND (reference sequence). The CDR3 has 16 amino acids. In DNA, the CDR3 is TGTGCCAGTAGTCCTTTAGGGACAGGGGGCGCGAACATTCAGTACTTC. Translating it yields CASSPLGTGGANIQYF.

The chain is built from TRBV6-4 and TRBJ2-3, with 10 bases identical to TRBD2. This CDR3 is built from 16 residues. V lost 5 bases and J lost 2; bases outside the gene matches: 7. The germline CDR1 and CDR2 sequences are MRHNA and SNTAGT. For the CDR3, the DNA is TGTGCCAGCAGTACTAGCGGGACCCAGCCCACAGATACGCAGTATTTT. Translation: CASSTSGTQPTDTQYF.

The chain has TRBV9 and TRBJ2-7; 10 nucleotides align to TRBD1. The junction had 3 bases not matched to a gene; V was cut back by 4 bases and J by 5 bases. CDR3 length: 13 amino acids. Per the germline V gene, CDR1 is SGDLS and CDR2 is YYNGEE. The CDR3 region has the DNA TGTGCCAGCAGCCCGGGACAGGGGAACGAGCAGTACTTC. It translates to CASSPGQGNEQYF.